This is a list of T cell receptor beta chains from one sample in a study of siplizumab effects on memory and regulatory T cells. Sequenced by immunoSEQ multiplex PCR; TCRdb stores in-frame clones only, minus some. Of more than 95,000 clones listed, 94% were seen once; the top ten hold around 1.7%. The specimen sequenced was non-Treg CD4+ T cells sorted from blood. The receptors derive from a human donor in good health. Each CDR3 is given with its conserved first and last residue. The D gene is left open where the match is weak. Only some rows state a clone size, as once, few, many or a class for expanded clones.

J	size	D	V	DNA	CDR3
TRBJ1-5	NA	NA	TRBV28	TGTGCCAGCAGTTCTCTACGGCTGGCGAGGGCCAATAGCAATCAGCCCCAGCATTTT	CASSSLRLARANSNQPQHF
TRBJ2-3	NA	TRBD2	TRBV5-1	TGCGCCAGCGCCGACCTGCGGGGGGCAACAGATACGCAGTATTTT	CASADLRGATDTQYF
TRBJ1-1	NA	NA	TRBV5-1	TGCGCCAGCAGCTACGGACCGCCAAAGCCCGGAGCTTTCTTT	CASSYGPPKPGAFF
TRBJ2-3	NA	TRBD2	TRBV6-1	TGTGCCAGCAGTTCCGGGGTAGCGGGGGCAGATACGCAGTATTTT	CASSSGVAGADTQYF
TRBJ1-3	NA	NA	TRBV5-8	TGTGCCAGCAGCTTGGCGGGGGGGGGCCACCGCTCTGGAAACACCATATATTTT	CASSLAGGGHRSGNTIYF
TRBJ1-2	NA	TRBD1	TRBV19	TGTGCCAGTAGTATACCGGGACAGTCTAACTATGGCTACACCTTC	CASSIPGQSNYGYTF
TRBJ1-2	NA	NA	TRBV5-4	TGTGCCAGCAGCCTGCGGAGAGGGGAATATGGCTACACCTTC	CASSLRRGEYGYTF
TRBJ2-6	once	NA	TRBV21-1	TGTGCCAGCATTAAACTAAAAGGAGGGTCTGGGGCCAACGTCCTGACTTTC	CASIKLKGGSGANVLTF
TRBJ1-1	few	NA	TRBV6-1	TGTGCCAGCAGCCCGACCAGAAGCAACACTGAAGCTTTCTTT	CASSPTRSNTEAFF
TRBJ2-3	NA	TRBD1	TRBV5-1	TGCGCCAGCAGCCCCCCGACAGGGGTGAGCACAGATACGCAGTATTTT	CASSPPTGVSTDTQYF
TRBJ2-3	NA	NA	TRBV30	TGTGCCTGCGGGGCGGCTAGCACAGATACGCAGTATTTT	CACGAASTDTQYF
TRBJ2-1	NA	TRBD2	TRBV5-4	TGTGCCAGCAGCTGGGGAGGGCGTAATGAGCAGTTCTTC	CASSWGGRNEQFF
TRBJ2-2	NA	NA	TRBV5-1	TGCGCCAGCAGCGCAGACATTAACACCGGGGAGCTGTTTTTT	CASSADINTGELFF
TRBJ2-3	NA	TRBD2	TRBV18	TGTGCCAGCTCACCACCAAGACTAGCGGATCTAACAGATACGCAGTATTTT	CASSPPRLADLTDTQYF
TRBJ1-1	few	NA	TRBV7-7	TGTGCCAGCAGCTTAGCGCGACAGCCTAATGGAGGCACTGAAGCTTTCTTT	CASSLARQPNGGTEAFF
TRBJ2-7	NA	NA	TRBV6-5	TGTGCCAGCAGTTACTCAGGGGTCGGGACCTACGAGCAGTACTTC	CASSYSGVGTYEQYF
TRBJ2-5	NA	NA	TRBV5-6	TGTGCCAGCAGCCTAGGGCAGCAAGAGACCCAGTACTTC	CASSLGQQETQYF
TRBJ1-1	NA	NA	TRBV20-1	TGCAGTGCTAGTGACCGGTCGTTT	CSASDRSF